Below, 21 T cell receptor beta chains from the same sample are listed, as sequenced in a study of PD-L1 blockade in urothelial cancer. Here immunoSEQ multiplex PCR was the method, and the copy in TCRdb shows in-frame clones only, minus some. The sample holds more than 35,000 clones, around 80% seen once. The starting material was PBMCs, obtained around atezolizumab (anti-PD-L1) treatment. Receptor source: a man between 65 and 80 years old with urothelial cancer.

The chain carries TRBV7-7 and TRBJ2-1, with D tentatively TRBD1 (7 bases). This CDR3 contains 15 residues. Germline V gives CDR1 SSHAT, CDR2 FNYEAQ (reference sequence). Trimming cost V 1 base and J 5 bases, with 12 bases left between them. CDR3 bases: TGTGCCAGCAGCTTAGGACAGGGAGGCCACAATGAGCAGTTCTTC. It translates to CASSLGQGGHNEQFF.

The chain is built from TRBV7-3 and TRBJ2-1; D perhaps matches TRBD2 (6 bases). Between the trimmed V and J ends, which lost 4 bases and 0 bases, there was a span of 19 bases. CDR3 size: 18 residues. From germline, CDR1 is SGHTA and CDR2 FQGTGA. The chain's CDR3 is CASSYGVALGSSYNEQFF. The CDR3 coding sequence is TGTGCCAGCAGCTACGGAGTAGCTCTCGGGAGCTCCTACAATGAGCAGTTCTTC.

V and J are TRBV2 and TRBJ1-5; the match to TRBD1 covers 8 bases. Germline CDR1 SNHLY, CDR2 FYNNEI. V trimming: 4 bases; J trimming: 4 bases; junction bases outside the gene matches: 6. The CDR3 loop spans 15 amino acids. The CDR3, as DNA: TGTGCCAGCAGTGTTCGGACAGGGCTAAATCAGCCCCAGCATTTT. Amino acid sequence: CASSVRTGLNQPQHF.

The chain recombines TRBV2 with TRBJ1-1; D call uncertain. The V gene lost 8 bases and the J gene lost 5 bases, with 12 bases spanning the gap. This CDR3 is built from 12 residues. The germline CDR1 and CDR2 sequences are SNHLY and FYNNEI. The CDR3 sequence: CASLASRTEAFF. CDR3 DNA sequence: TGTGCCAGCCTTGCCTCGAGGACTGAAGCTTTCTTT.

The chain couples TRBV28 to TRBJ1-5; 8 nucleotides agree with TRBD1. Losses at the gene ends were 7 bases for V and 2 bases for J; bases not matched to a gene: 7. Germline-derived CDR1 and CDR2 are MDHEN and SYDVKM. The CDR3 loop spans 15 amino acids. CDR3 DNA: TGTGCCAGCAACCCGACAGGGGTTGGCAATCAGCCCCAGCATTTT. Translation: CASNPTGVGNQPQHF.

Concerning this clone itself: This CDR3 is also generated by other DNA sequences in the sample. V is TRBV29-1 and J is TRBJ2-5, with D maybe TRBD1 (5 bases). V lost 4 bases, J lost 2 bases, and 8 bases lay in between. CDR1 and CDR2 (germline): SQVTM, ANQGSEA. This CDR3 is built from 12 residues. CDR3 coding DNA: TGCAGCGTTGGGGCAGGGCAAGAGACCCAGTACTTC. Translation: CSVGAGQETQYF.

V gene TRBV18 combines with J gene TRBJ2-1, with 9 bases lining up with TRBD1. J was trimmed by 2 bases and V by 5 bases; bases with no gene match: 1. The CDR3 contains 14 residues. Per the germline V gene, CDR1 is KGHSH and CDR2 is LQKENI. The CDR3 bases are TGTGCCAGCTCAAACAGGGGGCCCTACAATGAGCAGTTCTTC. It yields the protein CASSNRGPYNEQFF.

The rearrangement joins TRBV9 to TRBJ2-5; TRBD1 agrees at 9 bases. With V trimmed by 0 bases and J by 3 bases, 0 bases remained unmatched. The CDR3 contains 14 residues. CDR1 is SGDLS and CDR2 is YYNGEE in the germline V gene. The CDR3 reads CASSVGTGEETQYF. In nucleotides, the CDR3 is TGTGCCAGCAGCGTAGGGACAGGGGAAGAGACCCAGTACTTC.

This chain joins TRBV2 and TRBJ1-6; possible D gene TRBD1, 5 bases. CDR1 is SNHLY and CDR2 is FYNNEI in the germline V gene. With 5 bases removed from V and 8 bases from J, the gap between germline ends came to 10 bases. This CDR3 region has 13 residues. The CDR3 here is CASSLKTDSPLHF. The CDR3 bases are TGTGCCAGCAGTTTAAAGACAGATTCACCCCTCCACTTT. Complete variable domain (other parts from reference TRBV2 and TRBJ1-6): EPEVTQTPSHQVTQMGQEVILRCVPISNHLYFYWYRQILGQKVEFLVSFYNNEISEKSEIFDDQFSVERPDGSNFTLKIRSTKLEDSAMYFCASSLKTDSPLHFGNGTRLTVT.

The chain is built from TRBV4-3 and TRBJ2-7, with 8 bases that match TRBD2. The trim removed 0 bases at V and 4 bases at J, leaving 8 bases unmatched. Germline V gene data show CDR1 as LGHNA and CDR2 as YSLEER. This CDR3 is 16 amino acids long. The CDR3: CASSQDLSGGKYEQYF. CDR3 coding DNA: TGCGCCAGCAGCCAAGATCTAAGCGGGGGAAAGTACGAGCAGTACTTC.

The CDR3 protein is CASRPRGSGKNIQYF. CDR3 bases: TGTGCCAGCAGACCAAGGGGGAGTGGCAAAAACATTCAGTACTTC. This rearrangement joins TRBV27 to TRBJ2-4, with D possibly matching TRBD1 (6 bases). The CDR3 sequence is 15 residues long. The V end lost 6 bases, the J end lost 3 bases, and 15 bases lay between the germline ends. Germline V gene data show CDR1 as MNHEY and CDR2 as SMNVEV (reference sequence).

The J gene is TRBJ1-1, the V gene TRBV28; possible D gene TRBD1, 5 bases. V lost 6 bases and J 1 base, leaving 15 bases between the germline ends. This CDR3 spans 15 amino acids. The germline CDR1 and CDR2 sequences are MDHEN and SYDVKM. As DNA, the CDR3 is TGTGCCAGCAGAGGATCCCGGGGGACGAACACTGAAGCTTTCTTT. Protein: CASRGSRGTNTEAFF.

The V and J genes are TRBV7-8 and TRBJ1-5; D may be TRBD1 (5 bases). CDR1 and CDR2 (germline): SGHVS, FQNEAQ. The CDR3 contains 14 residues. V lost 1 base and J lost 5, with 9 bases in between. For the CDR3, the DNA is TGTGCCAGCAGCTTAGGGGGCGAGGATCAGCCCCAGCATTTT. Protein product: CASSLGGEDQPQHF.

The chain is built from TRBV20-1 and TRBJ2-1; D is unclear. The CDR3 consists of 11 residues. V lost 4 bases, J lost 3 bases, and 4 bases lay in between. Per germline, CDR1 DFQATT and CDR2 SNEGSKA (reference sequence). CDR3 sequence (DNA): TGCAGTGCTAATAACTACAATGAGCAGTTCTTC. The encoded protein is CSANNYNEQFF.

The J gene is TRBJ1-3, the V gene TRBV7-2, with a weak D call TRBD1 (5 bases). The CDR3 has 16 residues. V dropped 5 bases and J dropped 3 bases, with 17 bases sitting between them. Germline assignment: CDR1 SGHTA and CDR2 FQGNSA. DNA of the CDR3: TGTGCCAGCAGCCTGGGGGGGAGTCTGGGTGGAAACACCATATATTTT. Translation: CASSLGGSLGGNTIYF. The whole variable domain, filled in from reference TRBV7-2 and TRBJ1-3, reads GAGVSQSPSNKVTEKGKDVELRCDPISGHTALYWYRQSLGQGLEFLIYFQGNSAPDKSGLPSDRFSAERTGGSVSTLTIQRTQQEDSAVYLCASSLGGSLGGNTIYFGEGSWLTVV.

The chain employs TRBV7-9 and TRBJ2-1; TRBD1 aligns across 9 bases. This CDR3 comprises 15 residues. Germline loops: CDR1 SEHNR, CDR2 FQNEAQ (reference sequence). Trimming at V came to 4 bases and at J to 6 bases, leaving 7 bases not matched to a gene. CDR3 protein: CASSSPGQGSNEQFF. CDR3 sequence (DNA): TGTGCCAGCAGCTCCCCGGGACAGGGCTCCAATGAGCAGTTCTTC.

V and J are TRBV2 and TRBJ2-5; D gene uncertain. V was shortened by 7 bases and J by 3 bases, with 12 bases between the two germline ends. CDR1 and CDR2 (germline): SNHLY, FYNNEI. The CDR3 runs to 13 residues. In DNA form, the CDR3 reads TGTGCCAGCAACCAGTACCTCAAAGAGACCCAGTACTTC. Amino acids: CASNQYLKETQYF.

CDR3 loop: CSVEDPSGNQETQYF. DNA for the CDR3: TGCAGCGTTGAAGACCCCAGCGGAAACCAAGAGACCCAGTACTTC. The V gene is TRBV29-1, the J gene TRBJ2-5; maybe TRBD2 (5 bases). Deletions cut 0 bases from V and 0 bases from J, with 11 bases between. Germline lookup yields CDR1 SQVTM and CDR2 ANQGSEA. The CDR3 has 15 residues.

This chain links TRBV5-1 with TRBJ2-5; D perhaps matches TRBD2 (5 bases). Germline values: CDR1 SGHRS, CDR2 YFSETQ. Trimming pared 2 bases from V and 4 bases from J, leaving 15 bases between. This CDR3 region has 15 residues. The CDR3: CASSFGQAAGETQYF. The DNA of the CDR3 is TGCGCCAGCAGCTTTGGGCAAGCGGCTGGAGAGACCCAGTACTTC.

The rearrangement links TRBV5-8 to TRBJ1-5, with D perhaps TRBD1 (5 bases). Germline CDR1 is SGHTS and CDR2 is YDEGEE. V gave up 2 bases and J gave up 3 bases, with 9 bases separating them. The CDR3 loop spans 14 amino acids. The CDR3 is CASSLGGVNQPQHF. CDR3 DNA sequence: TGTGCCAGCAGCTTAGGAGGGGTCAATCAGCCCCAGCATTTT.

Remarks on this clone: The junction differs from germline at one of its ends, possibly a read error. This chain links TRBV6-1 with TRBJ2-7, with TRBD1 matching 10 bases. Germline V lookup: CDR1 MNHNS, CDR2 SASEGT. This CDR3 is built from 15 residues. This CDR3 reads CATSREAGQGYEQYF. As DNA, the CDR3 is TGTGCCACCAGTCGGGAAGCGGGACAGGGGTACGAGCAGTACTTC.